This T cell receptor beta chain was found in a study of OX40 agonist ivuxolimab in advanced cancers. Overall study: As their treatment, patients were administered ivuxolimab, an agonistic anti-OX40 (CD134) antibody. Of the participants, approximately 36% had some prior anti-PD-1, anti-PD-L1 or anti-CTLA-4 therapy, which was allowed.

Sequencing used immunoSEQ multiplex PCR; TCRdb keeps in-frame clones, though not all of them. The sample yields about 72,000 clones, roughly 80% seen once. The germline CDR1 and CDR2 sequences are SGHDT and YYEEEE. V lost 2 bases, J lost 13 bases, and 34 bases lay in between. The CDR3 spans 18 residues. This clone was detected only once. Sequenced here: CD4+ or CD8+ T cells sorted from blood, sampled in a trial of the OX40 agonist ivuxolimab. The V gene is TRBV5-6, the J gene TRBJ2-7, with D perhaps matching TRBD2 (6 bases). This clonotype was sampled from an adult with an advanced solid tumor such as melanoma, head and neck, liver or kidney cancer. CDR3: CASSFGLTLSLTVSGVYF. As DNA, the CDR3 is TGTGCCAGCAGCTTTGGATTAACCCTGTCCTTAACAGTTTCGGGAGTATACTTC.